These 15 T cell receptor beta chains were all obtained from the same sample, sequenced in a study of T-cell memory formation after mild COVID-19. Via MiXCR, TCRdb re-called the 5' RACE reads, giving one row per CDR3 protein. The data show around 300,000 distinct CDR3 sequences, with roughly 13% seen just once and approximately 22% held by the top ten. The sample taken for sequencing was PBMCs or a T cell subset sorted from them (not recorded which). The receptors here all came from a man younger than 35 who had mild COVID-19 (a few samples of this study predate the infection). Cell type and time point are not known.

This clonotype has a handful of counts. V and J are TRBV7-9 and TRBJ2-7; D may match TRBD1 or TRBD2 (5 bases each). Germline CDR1 reads SEHNR; CDR2 reads FQNEAQ (reference sequence). Trimming left V 5 bases short and J 3 bases short, with 17 bases between. CDR3 length: 15 amino acids. The CDR3 loop is CASSPGWTFGYEQYF. In nucleotides, the CDR3 is TGTGCCAGCAGCCCGGGGTGGACATTCGGCTACGAGCAGTACTTC.

This clonotype was detected only a few times. The rearrangement links TRBV4-1 to TRBJ2-1; D is possibly TRBD1 (6 bases). CDR1 MGHRA and CDR2 YSYEKL come from the germline V gene. CDR3 length: 11 residues. V lost 4 bases, J lost 10 bases, and 8 bases lay in between. The CDR3 DNA sequence: TGCGCCAGCAGCCCGGGACACGAGCAGTTCTTC. Its translation is CASSPGHEQFF.

This clonotype was recorded a few times. The chain links TRBV12-3 or TRBV12-4 to TRBJ2-3, with 7 bases fitting TRBD1. Trimming at V came to 6 bases and at J to 4 bases, leaving 10 bases not matched to a gene. The CDR3 covers 15 residues. The CDR3 DNA reads as TGTGCCAGCAGCGAGACAGGGCGAACAGCAGATACGCAGTATTTT. Protein product: CASSETGRTADTQYF.

This clonotype was observed a handful of times. The V and J genes are TRBV25-1 and TRBJ2-2; D perhaps matches TRBD1 (6 bases). CDR3 length: 14 residues. Between the trimmed V and J ends, which lost 5 bases and 7 bases, there was a span of 14 bases. The germline gives CDR1 MGHDK, CDR2 SYGVNS. The CDR3 region has the DNA TGTGCCAGCAGTTTTAACCAGGGGTTCGGGGAGCTGTTTTTT. It encodes CASSFNQGFGELFF.

The genes are TRBV6-5 and TRBJ2-5; 7 bases are a match to TRBD1. Germline CDR1 MNHEY, CDR2 SVGAGI. The CDR3 extends over 14 amino acids. With V trimmed by 8 bases and J by 5 bases, 11 bases remained unmatched. CDR3 DNA: TGTGCCAGCGCCTTCTCCGGGACAGAGGAGACCCAGTACTTC. This translates into CASAFSGTEETQYF.

The V gene is TRBV19, the J gene TRBJ2-5, with TRBD1 matching 9 bases. The CDR3 is made up of 15 amino acids. Losses at the gene ends were 9 bases for V and 3 bases for J; bases not matched to a gene: 11. Germline V gene data show CDR1 as LNHDA and CDR2 as SQIVND (reference sequence). This CDR3 is CASKPSRTGEETQYF. In DNA, the CDR3 is TGTGCCAGCAAGCCGTCAAGGACAGGGGAAGAGACCCAGTACTTC.

This clonotype has a handful of counts. CDR3 in amino acids: CASSLLQGGEQYF. In DNA form, the CDR3 reads TGTGCCAGCAGCTTGTTGCAGGGAGGCGAGCAGTACTTC. The genes are TRBV13 and TRBJ2-7; D is possibly TRBD2 (6 bases). CDR3 length: 13 residues. Trimming removed 3 bases at V and 6 bases at J, with 12 bases between. Germline CDR1 reads PRHDT; CDR2 reads FYEKMQ (reference sequence).

The CDR3 loop reads CASSLPGEANEQFF. CDR3 bases: TGCGCCAGCAGCTTGCCAGGGGAGGCCAATGAGCAGTTCTTC. The J gene is TRBJ2-1, the V gene TRBV5-1; D may correspond to TRBD1 or TRBD2 (6 bases each). CDR1 SGHRS and CDR2 YFSETQ come from the germline V gene. This CDR3 is built from 14 residues. Trimming removed 1 base from V and 6 bases from J, with 11 bases in between.

This clonotype was seen at least ten times. V and J are TRBV12-3 or TRBV12-4 and TRBJ2-3; D perhaps matches TRBD2 (7 bases). With 8 bases removed from V and 4 bases from J, the gap between germline ends came to 10 bases. This CDR3 region has 12 residues. The CDR3 loop reads CASGGAPDTQYF. For the CDR3, the DNA is TGTGCCAGCGGGGGGGCCCCAGATACGCAGTATTTT.

About this clonotype: Mismatch with germline at one junction end may stem from a read error. The rearrangement links TRBV7-2 to TRBJ2-1; 12 bases align to TRBD2. Germline values: CDR1 SGHTA, CDR2 FQGNSA. The CDR3 spans 15 residues. The CDR3 bases are TGTGCCAGTAGCTTAACTAGCGGGGGGCCTCGCGAGCAGTTCTTC. Translation: CASSLTSGGPREQFF.

In its sample, this clonotype was seen many times. This chain connects TRBV7-9 to TRBJ2-3; D is perhaps TRBD1 (6 bases). Per germline, CDR1 SEHNR and CDR2 FQNEAQ (reference sequence). The V and J ends lost 6 bases and 4 bases respectively, with 20 bases between them. The CDR3 covers 16 residues. The CDR3 loop is CASRAKRQGNADTQYF. The DNA for the CDR3 is TGTGCCAGCAGGGCGAAAAGGCAGGGGAATGCAGATACGCAGTATTTT.

This clonotype was counted only a few times. The V and J genes are TRBV6-5 and TRBJ2-7, with D possibly being TRBD2 (5 bases). V lost 3 bases, J lost 7 bases, and 13 bases lay in between. This CDR3 comprises 13 residues. Per the germline V gene, CDR1 is MNHEY and CDR2 is SVGAGI. Here the CDR3 reads CASSYRRTEEQYF. CDR3 sequence (DNA): TGTGCCAGCAGTTATAGGAGGACGGAGGAGCAGTACTTC.

This clonotype came up many times. The CDR3 DNA reads TGCGCCAGCAGCTTGGCCGTAGCGGGGGGTTTTGAGCAGTTCTTC. Residues: CASSLAVAGGFEQFF. The V and J genes are TRBV5-1 and TRBJ2-1, with 10 bases lining up with TRBD2. Germline trimming cut 0 bases from V and 9 bases from J; bases unmatched to any gene: 6. CDR1 and CDR2 from the germline V gene are SGHRS and YFSETQ. This CDR3 has 15 amino acids.

CDR3 DNA sequence: TGCGCCAGCAGCTTGTTCGCGCGGGGGTACCAAGGAGAGACCCAGTACTTC. It encodes CASSLFARGYQGETQYF. The chain carries TRBV5-1 and TRBJ2-5; 7 bases are a match to TRBD2. Germline V gene lookup returns CDR1 SGHRS and CDR2 YFSETQ. The CDR3 consists of 17 residues. The V gene end was trimmed by 1 base and the J gene end by 4 bases; junction bases not matched to a gene: 13.

This clonotype was seen ten or more times. V gene TRBV6-2 or TRBV6-3 combines with J gene TRBJ2-7; 14 bases map to TRBD2. This CDR3 is built from 15 residues. With 5 bases clipped from V and 6 bases from J, the junction kept 6 bases outside the gene matches. CDR1 is MNHEY and CDR2 is SVGEGT in the germline V gene. Here the CDR3 reads CASSPGLAGVGEQYV. CDR3 DNA sequence: TGTGCCAGCAGTCCGGGACTAGCGGGGGTAGGCGAGCAGTACGTC.